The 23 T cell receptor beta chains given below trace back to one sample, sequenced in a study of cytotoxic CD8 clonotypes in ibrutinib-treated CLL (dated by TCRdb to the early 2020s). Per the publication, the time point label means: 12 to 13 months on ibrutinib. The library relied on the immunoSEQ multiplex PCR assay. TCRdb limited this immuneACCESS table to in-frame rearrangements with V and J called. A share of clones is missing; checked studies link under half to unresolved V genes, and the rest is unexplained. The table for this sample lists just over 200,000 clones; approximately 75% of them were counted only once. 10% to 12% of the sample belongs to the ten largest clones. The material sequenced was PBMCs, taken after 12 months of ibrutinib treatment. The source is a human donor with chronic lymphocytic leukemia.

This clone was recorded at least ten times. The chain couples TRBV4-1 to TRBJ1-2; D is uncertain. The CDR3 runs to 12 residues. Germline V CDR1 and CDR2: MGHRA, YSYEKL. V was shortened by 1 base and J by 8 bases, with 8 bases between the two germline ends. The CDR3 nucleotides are TGCGCCAGCAGCCAAGGTAGTGACGGCTACACCTTC. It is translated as CASSQGSDGYTF.

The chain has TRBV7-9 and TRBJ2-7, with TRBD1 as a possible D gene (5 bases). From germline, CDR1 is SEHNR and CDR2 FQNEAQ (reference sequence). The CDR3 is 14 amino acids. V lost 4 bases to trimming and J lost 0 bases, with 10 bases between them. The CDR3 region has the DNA TGTGCCAGCAGCTCCCTGACAGACTCCTACGAGCAGTACTTC. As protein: CASSSLTDSYEQYF. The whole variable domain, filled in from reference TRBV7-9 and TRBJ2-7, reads DTGVSQNPRHKITKRGQNVTFRCDPISEHNRLYWYRQTLGQGPEFLTYFQNEAQLEKSRLLSDRFSAERPKGSFSTLEIQRTEQGDSAMYLCASSSLTDSYEQYFGPGTRLTVT.

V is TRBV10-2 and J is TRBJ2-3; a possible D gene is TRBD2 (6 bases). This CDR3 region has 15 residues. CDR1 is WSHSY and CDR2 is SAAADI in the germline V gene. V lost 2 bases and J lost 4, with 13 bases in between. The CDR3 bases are TGCGCCAGCAGTGAGGATAGACTAGTCGCAGATACGCAGTATTTT. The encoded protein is CASSEDRLVADTQYF.

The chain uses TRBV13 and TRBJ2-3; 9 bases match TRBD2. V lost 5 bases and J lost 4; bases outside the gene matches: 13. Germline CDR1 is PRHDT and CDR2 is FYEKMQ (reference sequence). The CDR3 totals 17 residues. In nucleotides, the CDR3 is TGTGCCAGCAGCCCCCAAGGTTGGCGGGAGGGCGCAGATACGCAGTATTTT. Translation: CASSPQGWREGADTQYF.

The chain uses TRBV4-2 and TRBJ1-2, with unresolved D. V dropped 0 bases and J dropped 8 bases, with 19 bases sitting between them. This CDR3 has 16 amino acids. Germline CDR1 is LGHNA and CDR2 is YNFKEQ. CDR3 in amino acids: CASSQDPQSQRRGYTF. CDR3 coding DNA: TGTGCCAGCAGCCAAGATCCCCAGTCGCAGAGGCGGGGCTACACCTTC.

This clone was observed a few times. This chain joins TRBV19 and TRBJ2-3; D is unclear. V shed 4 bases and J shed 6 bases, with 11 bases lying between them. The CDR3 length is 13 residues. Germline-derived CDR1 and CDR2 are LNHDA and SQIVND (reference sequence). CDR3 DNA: TGTGCCAGTAGTAGCAGCCGGATGGATACGCAGTATTTT. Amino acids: CASSSSRMDTQYF.

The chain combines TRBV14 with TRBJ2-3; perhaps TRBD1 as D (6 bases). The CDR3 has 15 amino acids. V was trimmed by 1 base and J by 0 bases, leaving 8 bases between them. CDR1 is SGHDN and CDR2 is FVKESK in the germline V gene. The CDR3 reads CASSQVRGSTDTQYF. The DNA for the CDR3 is TGTGCCAGCAGCCAAGTAAGGGGGAGCACAGATACGCAGTATTTT. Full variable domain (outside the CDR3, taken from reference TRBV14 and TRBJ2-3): EAGVTQFPSHSVIEKGQTVTLRCDPISGHDNLYWYRRVMGKEIKFLLHFVKESKQDESGMPNNRFLAERTGGTYSTLKVQPAELEDSGVYFCASSQVRGSTDTQYFGPGTRLTVL.

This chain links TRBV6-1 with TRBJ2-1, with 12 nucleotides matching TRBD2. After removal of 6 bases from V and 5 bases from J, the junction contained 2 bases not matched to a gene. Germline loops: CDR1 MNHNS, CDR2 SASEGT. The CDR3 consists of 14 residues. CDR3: CASSLAGGHNEQFF. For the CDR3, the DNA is TGTGCCAGCAGCCTAGCGGGAGGGCACAATGAGCAGTTCTTC.

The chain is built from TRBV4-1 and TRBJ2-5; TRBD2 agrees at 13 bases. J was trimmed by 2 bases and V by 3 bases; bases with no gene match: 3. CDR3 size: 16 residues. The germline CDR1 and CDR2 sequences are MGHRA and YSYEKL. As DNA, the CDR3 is TGCGCCAGCAGCCAGCCGGGACTAGCGGGGCAAGAGACCCAGTACTTC. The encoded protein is CASSQPGLAGQETQYF.

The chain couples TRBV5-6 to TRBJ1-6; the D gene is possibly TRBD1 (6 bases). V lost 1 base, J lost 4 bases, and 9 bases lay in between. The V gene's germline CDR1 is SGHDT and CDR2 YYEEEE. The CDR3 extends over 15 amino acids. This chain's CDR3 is CASSLRDIYNSPLHF. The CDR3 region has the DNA TGTGCCAGCAGCTTGCGGGACATATATAATTCACCCCTCCACTTT.

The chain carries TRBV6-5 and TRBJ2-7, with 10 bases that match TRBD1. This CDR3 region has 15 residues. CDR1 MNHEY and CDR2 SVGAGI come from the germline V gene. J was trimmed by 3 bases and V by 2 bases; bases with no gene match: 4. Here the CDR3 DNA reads TGTGCCAGCAGTTACCGGGACAGGGGAGGCTACGAGCAGTACTTC. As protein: CASSYRDRGGYEQYF.

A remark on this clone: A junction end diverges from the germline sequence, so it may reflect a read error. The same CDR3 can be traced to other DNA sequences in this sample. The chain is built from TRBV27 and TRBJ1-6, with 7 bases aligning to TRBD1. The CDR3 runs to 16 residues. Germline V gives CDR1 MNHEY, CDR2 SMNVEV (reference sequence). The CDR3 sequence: CASSLLTGSLNSPLHF. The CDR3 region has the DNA TGTGCCAGCAGCTTATTGACAGGGAGCCTCAATTCACCCCTCCACTTT.

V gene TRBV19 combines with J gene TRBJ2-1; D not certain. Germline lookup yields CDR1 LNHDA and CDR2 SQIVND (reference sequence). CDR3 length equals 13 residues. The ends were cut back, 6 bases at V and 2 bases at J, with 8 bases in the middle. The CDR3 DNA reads TGTGCCAGTAGGCAAGGAGCCTACAATGAGCAGTTCTTC. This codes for CASRQGAYNEQFF.

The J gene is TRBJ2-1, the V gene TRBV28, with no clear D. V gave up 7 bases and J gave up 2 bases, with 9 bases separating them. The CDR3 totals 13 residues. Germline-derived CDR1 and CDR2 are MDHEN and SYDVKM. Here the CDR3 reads CASTSPPYNEQFF. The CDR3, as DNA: TGTGCCAGCACTTCCCCCCCCTACAATGAGCAGTTCTTC.

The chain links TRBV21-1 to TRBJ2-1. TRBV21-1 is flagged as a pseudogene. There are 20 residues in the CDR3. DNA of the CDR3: TGTGCCAGCAGCATAAAAAACCCCGGGACCGATCGAAGCTCCTACAATGAGCAGTTCTTC. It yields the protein CASSIKNPGTDRSSYNEQFF.

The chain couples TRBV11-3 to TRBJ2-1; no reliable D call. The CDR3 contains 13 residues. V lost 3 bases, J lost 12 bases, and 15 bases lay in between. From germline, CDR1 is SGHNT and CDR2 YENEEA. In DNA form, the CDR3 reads TGTGCCAGCAGCTTTAGGAGTCTTGACTGGCAGTTCTTC. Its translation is CASSFRSLDWQFF.

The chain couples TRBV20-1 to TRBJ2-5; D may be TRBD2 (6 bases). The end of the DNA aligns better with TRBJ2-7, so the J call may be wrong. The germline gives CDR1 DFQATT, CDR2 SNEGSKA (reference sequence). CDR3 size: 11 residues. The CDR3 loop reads CSGTSNYEQYF. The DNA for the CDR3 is TGCAGCGGGACTTCTAACTACGAGCAGTACTTC.

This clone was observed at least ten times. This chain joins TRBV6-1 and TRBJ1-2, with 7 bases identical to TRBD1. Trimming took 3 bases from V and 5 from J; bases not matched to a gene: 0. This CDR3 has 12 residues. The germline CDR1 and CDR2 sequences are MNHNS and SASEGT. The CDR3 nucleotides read TGTGCCAGCAGTGAGACAGGGTATGGCTACACCTTC. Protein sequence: CASSETGYGYTF.

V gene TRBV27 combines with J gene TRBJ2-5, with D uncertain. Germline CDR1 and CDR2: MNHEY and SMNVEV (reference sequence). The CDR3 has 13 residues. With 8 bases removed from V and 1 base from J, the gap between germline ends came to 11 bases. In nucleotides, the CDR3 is TGTGCCAGCCGTCCTACCTCCCAAGAGACCCAGTACTTC. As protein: CASRPTSQETQYF.

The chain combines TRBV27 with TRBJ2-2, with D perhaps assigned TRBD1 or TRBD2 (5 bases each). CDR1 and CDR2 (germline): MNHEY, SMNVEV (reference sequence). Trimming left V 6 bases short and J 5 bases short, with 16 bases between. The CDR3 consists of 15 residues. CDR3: CASSPGAPLTGELFF. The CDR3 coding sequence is TGTGCCAGCAGCCCCGGGGCTCCGCTTACCGGGGAGCTGTTTTTT.

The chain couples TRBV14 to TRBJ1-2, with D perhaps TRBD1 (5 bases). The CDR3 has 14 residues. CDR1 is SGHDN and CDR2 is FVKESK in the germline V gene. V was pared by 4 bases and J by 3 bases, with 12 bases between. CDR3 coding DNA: TGTGCCAGCAGCCCCGCCGGGACGTACTATGGCTACACCTTC. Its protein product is CASSPAGTYYGYTF.

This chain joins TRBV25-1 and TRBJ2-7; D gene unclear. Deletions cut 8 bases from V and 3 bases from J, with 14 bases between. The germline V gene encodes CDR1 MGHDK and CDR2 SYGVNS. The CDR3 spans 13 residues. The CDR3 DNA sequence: TGTGCCAGCCGTCGGCAGGAAGACTACGAGCAGTACTTC. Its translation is CASRRQEDYEQYF.

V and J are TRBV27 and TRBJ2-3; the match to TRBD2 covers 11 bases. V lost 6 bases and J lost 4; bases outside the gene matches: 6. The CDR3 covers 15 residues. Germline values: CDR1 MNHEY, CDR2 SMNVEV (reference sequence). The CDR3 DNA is TGTGCCAGCAGCCCCACTAGCGGGAGTTCAGATACGCAGTATTTT. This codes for CASSPTSGSSDTQYF.